This T cell receptor (beta chain) was recorded in a study of coeliac disease. Sequenced by immunoSEQ multiplex PCR; TCRdb stores in-frame clones only, minus some. The top ten clones hold around 15% of a sample with around 2,300 clones, about 68% of them seen once. Germline V lookup: CDR1 SGHRS, CDR2 YFSETQ. Deletions cut 0 bases from V and 5 bases from J, with 10 bases between. There are 14 residues in the CDR3. Sequencing was done on a sample of lymphocytes from the gut lamina propria. This chain uses TRBV5-1 with TRBJ2-3; the D is unclear. This clonotype was obtained from a human donor without celiac disease. The CDR3 nucleotides read TGCGCCAGCAGCTTGGACTATATAATAGATACGCAGTATTTT. Amino acid sequence: CASSLDYIIDTQYF.